This T cell receptor beta chain was captured in a study of T-cell reconstitution after alpha-beta-depleted transplantation in children. In this sample, this clonotype turned up a few times. The CDR3 runs to 13 residues. Trimming removed 8 bases from V and 3 bases from J, with 13 bases in between. Per germline, CDR1 KGHSH and CDR2 LQKENI. Construction of the TCRbeta library involved unique molecular identifiers. TCRdb reanalysed the PCR reads using MiXCR and keeps one entry per CDR3 protein. The sample contains hundreds of thousands of distinct CDR3 sequences, about 14% of which appear only once. The input for sequencing was PBMCs, taken from the stem cell graft. The receptor's source is a human donor who donated a stem cell graft to a child with Fanconi anemia. The gene calls are TRBV18 and TRBJ1-1, with D possibly matching TRBD1 (5 bases). CDR3 sequence reads: CASQGQGDTEAFF. The DNA for the CDR3 is TGTGCCAGCCAGGGTCAGGGCGACACTGAAGCTTTCTTT.